The rows below give T cell receptor beta chains drawn from one sample of a study of blood T cell repertoires in COVID-19. Using immunoSEQ multiplex PCR, the repertoire was profiled, and TCRdb retains in-frame clones only, with some absent. The sample has about 230,000 clones, roughly nine tenths seen once; the top ten hold 3% to 3.5%. Sequenced input: PBMCs or T cells enriched from blood (not recorded which). Receptors originate from a woman aged 50 to 60 in a cohort exposed to, infected with or recovered from COVID-19 (not recorded which). The CDR3 runs from the conserved cysteine through the conserved F or W.

V gene: TRBV13; J gene: TRBJ1-5; CDR3 protein: CASSLGIGDRGEQPQHF
V gene: TRBV7-6; J gene: TRBJ2-3; CDR3 protein: CASTSTSSTDTQYF
V gene: TRBV28; J gene: TRBJ2-1; CDR3 protein: CASSSDREAYNEQFF
V gene: TRBV11-2; J gene: TRBJ1-2; CDR3 protein: CASSSGGYGYTF
V gene: TRBV4-3; J gene: TRBJ1-4; CDR3 protein: CASSQDRSRGREKLFF
V gene: TRBV9; J gene: TRBJ1-2; CDR3 protein: CASSVEPTGNYGYTF
V gene: TRBV3-1/TRBV3-2; J gene: TRBJ1-3; CDR3 protein: CASSTTGYGSTIYF
V gene: TRBV27; J gene: TRBJ2-7; CDR3 protein: CASSPLSGRLHYEQYF
V gene: TRBV14; J gene: TRBJ1-3; CDR3 protein: CASSDRTRSSGNTIYF
V gene: TRBV5-4; J gene: TRBJ1-1; CDR3 protein: CASRMGQERTEAFF
V gene: TRBV9; J gene: TRBJ1-3; CDR3 protein: CASSVGWKGLSGNTIYF
V gene: TRBV4-2; J gene: TRBJ2-3; CDR3 protein: CASSQGPGTTDTQYF
V gene: TRBV28; J gene: TRBJ2-5; CDR3 protein: CASSPSGGARGETQYF
V gene: TRBV7-9; J gene: TRBJ2-7; CDR3 protein: CASSPLFYEQYF
V gene: TRBV25-1; J gene: TRBJ1-1; CDR3 protein: CASAGPPWGDLNTEAFF
V gene: TRBV7-7; J gene: TRBJ2-5; CDR3 protein: CASSFQRARRLPQETQYF
V gene: TRBV10-1; J gene: TRBJ1-2; CDR3 protein: CASSAGTGNYGYTF